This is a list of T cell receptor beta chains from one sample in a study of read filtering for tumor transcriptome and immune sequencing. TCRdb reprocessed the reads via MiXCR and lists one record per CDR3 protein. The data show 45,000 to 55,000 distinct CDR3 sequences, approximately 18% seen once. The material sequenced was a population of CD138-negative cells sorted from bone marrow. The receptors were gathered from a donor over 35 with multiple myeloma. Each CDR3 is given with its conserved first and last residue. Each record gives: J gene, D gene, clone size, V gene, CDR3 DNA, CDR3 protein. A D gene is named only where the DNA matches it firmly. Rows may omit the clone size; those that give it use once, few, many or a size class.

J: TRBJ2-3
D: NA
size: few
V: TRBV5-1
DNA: TGCGCCAGCAGCTTGTTGTCTACGGGAGTGGGTCGCGCAGATACGCAGTATTTT
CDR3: CASSLLSTGVGRADTQYF

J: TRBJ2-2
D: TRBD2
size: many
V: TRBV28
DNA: TGTGCCAGCAGTTTGCCTAGCGGGAGCTCTGGGGAGCTGTTTTTT
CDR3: CASSLPSGSSGELFF

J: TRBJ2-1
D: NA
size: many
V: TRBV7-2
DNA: TGTGCCAGCAGCCCCAGTGGGGGGTGGGATGAGCAGTTCTTC
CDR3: CASSPSGGWDEQFF

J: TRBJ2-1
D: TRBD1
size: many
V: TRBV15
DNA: TGTGCCACCAGCGCCCAGACAGGGAGCAGGTACAATGAGCAGTTCTTC
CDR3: CATSAQTGSRYNEQFF

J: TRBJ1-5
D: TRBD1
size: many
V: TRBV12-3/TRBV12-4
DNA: TGTGCCAGCAGCCCCACAACAGGGGTGGATCAGCCCCAGCATTTT
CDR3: CASSPTTGVDQPQHF

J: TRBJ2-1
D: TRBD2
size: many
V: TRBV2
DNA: TGTGCCTGCTACCGGACTAGCGGAACCTACAATGAGCAGTTTTTC
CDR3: CACYRTSGTYNEQFF

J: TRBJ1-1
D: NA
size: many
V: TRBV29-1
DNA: TGCAGCGTTGAAGAGTACGTGGGGGCTGGTGAAGCTTTCTTT
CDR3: CSVEEYVGAGEAFF

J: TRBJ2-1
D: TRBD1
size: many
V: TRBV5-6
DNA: TGTGCCAGCAGCTTGAAACCAGGGGGCCGAGCCTACAATGAGCAGTTCTTC
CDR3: CASSLKPGGRAYNEQFF

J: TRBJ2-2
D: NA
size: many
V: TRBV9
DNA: TGTGCCAGCAGCGTAGACGGGACAACGAACACCGGGGAGCTGTTTTTT
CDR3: CASSVDGTTNTGELFF

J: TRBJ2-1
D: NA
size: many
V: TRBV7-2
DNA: TGTGCCAGCAGCTCAAGCCGTATTGAGCAGTTCTTC
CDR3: CASSSSRIEQFF

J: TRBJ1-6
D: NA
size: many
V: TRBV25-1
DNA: TGTGCCAGCACTAGAACCGGGCCTATCCACTTC
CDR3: CASTRTGPIHF

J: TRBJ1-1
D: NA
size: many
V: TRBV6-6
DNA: TGTGCCAGCAGGACGGGTAACACTGAAGCTTTCTTT
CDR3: CASRTGNTEAFF

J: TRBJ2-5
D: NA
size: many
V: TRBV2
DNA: TGTGCCAGCAGTGGGGACCTTCAAGAGACCCAGTACTTC
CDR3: CASSGDLQETQYF

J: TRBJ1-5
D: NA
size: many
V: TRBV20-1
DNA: TGCAGTGCTAGAGATCTAAGGAGAGACGGGCCTAATCAGCCCCAGCATTTT
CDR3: CSARDLRRDGPNQPQHF

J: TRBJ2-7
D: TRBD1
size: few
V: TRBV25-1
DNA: TGTGCCAGCAGTGAATATCGGGGGACAGGGGTGGGCGAGCAGTACTTC
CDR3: CASSEYRGTGVGEQYF

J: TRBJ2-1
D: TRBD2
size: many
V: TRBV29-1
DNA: TGCAGCGGAGGACTAGCGGGAGGTCGGGGTGAGCAGTTCTTC
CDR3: CSGGLAGGRGEQFF

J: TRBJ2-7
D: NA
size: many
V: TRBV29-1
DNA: TGCAGCGTTGACCGGGACGGCTCCTACGAGCAGTACTTC
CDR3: CSVDRDGSYEQYF

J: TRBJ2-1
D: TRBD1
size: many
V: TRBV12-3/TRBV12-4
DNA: TGTGCCAGCAGGGACAGGGGGACCAATGAGCAGTTCTTC
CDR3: CASRDRGTNEQFF

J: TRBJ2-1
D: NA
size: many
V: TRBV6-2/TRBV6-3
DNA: TGTGCCAGCTACTCCAGTGGCTCCTACAATGAGCAGTTCTTC
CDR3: CASYSSGSYNEQFF

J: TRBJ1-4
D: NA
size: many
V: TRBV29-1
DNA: TGCAGCGTTGGTGACGGGTATGAAAAACTGTTTTTT
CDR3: CSVGDGYEKLFF

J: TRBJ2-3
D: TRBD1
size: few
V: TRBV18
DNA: TGTGCCAGCTCACGCCCGGGACAGGGGTCCACAGATACGCAGTATTTT
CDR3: CASSRPGQGSTDTQYF

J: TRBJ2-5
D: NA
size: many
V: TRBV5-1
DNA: TGCGCCAGCAGCTTGGTTACGGAAGAGACCCAGTACTTC
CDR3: CASSLVTEETQYF

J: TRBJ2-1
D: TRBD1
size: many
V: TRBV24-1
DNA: TGTGCCACCAGTGATTCGGGACAGGGGTTTCATGAGCAGTTCTTC
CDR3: CATSDSGQGFHEQFF

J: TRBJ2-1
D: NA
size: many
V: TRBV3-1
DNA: TGTGCCAGCAGCCAATCGGGGATACGATGGGGCGCTGCACGCCTCTTC
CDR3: CASSQSGIRWGAARLF

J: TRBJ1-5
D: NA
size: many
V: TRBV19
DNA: TGTGCCAGTGGGAATGGACGAGAGGGGAATCAGCCCCAGCATTTT
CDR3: CASGNGREGNQPQHF

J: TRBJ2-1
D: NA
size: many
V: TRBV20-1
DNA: TGCAGTGCTCCTACTTCGGGTCGGAGCTCCTACAATGAGCAGTTCTTC
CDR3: CSAPTSGRSSYNEQFF

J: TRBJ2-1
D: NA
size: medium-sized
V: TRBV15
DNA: TGTGCCACCAGCAGGATTGGGAATGAGCAGTTCTTC
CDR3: CATSRIGNEQFF

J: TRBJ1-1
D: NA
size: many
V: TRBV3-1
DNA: TGTGCCAGCAGCCAGAACTCAGGGAACACTGAAGCTTTCTTT
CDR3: CASSQNSGNTEAFF

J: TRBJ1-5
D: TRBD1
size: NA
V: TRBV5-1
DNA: TGCGCCAGCAGCTTGGGTGACAGGGCGGGTCAGCCCCAGCATTTT
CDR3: CASSLGDRAGQPQHF

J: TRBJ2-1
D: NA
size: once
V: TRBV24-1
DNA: TGTGCCACCAGTGATCCTGTCAGGGGAAATGAACAGTTCTTC
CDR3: CATSDPVRGNEQFF

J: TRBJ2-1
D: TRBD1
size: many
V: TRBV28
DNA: TGTGCCAGCAGCGCCTACAGGGACAGGGCGTGGTATGAGCAGTTCTTC
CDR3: CASSAYRDRAWYEQFF

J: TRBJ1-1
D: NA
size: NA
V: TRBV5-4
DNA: TGTGCCAGCAGCTTGAGATCCATGAACACTGAAGCTTTCTTT
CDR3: CASSLRSMNTEAFF

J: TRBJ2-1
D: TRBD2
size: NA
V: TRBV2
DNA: TGTGCCAGCAGTGGGACTAGCGGCCCTGACAATGAGCAGTTCTTC
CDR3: CASSGTSGPDNEQFF

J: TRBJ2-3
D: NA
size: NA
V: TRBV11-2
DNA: TGTGCCAGCAGCTTAGGGAGAGGAGATACGCAGTATTTT
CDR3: CASSLGRGDTQYF

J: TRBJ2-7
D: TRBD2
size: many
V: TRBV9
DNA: TGTGCCAGCAGCCTCGGGGCGGGGGGCGCTTCCGAGCAGTACTTC
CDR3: CASSLGAGGASEQYF

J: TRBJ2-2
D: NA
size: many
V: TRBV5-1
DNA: TGCGCCAGCAGCTTGGCTGGTGGGAGGACCGGGGAGCTGTTTTTT
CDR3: CASSLAGGRTGELFF

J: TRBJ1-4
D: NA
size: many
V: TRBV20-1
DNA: TGCAGTGCTCCTGGAGAGGGGAGGGAAAAACTGTTTTTT
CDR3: CSAPGEGREKLFF

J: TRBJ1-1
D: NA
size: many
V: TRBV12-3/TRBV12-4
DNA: TGTGCCAGCAGTTTAGAACAGCAGAACACTGAAGCTTTCTTT
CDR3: CASSLEQQNTEAFF

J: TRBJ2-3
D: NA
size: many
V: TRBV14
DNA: TGTGCCAGCAGCCCTCGCCTGCTTAAAGATACGCAGTATTTT
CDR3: CASSPRLLKDTQYF

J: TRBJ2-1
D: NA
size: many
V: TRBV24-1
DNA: TGTGCCACCAGTGACACGAGCTCCTACAATGAGCAGTTCTTC
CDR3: CATSDTSSYNEQFF

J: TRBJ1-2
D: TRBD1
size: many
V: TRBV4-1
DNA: TGCGCCAGCAGCCAACCCTCAGGGGGATATGGCTACACCTTC
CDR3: CASSQPSGGYGYTF

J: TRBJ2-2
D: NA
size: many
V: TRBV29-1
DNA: TGCAGCGTTGAGCTCCATGGTGGCACCGGGGAGCTGTTTTTT
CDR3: CSVELHGGTGELFF

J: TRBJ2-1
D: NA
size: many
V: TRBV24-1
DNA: TGTGCCACTCACATAGGGCTGCTCTACAATGAGCAGTTCTTC
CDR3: CATHIGLLYNEQFF

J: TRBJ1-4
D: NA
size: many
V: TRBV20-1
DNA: TGCAGTGCTAGTGGCAATAACCCCAGTGGTCCCTTAGCTAATGAAAAACTGTTTTTT
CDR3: CSASGNNPSGPLANEKLFF

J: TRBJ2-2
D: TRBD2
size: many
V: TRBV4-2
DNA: TGTGCCAGCAGCCAAGATAAAACTAGCGGGAATTACTGGAACACCGGGGAGCTGTTTTTT
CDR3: CASSQDKTSGNYWNTGELFF

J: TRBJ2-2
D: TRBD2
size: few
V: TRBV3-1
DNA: TGTGCCAGCAGCCGGACCTTTAGCGGGAGAGGGGAGCTGTTTTTT
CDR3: CASSRTFSGRGELFF

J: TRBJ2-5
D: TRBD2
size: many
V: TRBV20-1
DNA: TGCAGTGCTGTTGGACTAGCGGACACGGGGGAGACCCAGTACTTC
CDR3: CSAVGLADTGETQYF

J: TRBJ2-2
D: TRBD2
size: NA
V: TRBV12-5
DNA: TGTGCTAGTGGTTTGGTACTGGGACTAGCACCCGGGGAGCTGTTTTTT
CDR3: CASGLVLGLAPGELFF

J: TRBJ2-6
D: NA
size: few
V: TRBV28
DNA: TGTGCCAGCAGTTTCCAATTCTCTGGGGCCAACGTCCTGACTTTC
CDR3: CASSFQFSGANVLTF

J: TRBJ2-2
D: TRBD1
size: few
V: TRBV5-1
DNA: TGCGCCAGCAGCTTACAGGGGGCCGGCACCGGGGAGCTGTTTTTT
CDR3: CASSLQGAGTGELFF

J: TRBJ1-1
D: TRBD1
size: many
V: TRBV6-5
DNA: TGTGCCAGCAGTGGGGGACAGCTGAACACTGAAGCTTTCTTT
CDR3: CASSGGQLNTEAFF

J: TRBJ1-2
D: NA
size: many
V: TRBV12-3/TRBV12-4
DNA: TGTGCCAGCAGTCCCCAGGGAGGAAGGGGCTACACCTTC
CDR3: CASSPQGGRGYTF

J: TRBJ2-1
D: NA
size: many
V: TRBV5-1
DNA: TGCGCCAGCAGCTCTGGAGGGACTGAATACAATGAGCAGTTCTTC
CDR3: CASSSGGTEYNEQFF

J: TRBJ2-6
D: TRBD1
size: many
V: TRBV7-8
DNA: TGTGCCAGCAGCACGGGACAGGGCCTCTCTGGGGCCAACGTCCTGACTTTC
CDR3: CASSTGQGLSGANVLTF

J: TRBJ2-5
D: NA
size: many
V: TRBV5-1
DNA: TGCGCCAGCAGCCCGGGGACCGGAAGGTGGGAGACCCAGTACTTC
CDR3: CASSPGTGRWETQYF

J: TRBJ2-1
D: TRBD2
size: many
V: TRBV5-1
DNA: TGCGCCAGCAGCTTGACTAGCGGGAGGGACCATGAGCAGTTCTTC
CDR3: CASSLTSGRDHEQFF

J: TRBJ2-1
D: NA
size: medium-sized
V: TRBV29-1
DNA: TGCAGCGTTGAGGTATCTAGCGCCAATGAGCAGTTCTTC
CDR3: CSVEVSSANEQFF

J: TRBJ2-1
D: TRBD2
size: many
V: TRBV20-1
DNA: TGCAGTGCTAGAGGACCGGGAGGGCCCAACAATGAGCAGTTCTTC
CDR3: CSARGPGGPNNEQFF

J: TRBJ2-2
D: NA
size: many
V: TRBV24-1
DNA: TGTGCCACCAGTGATTCTAGCGTCCCGAACACCGGGGAGCTGTTTTTT
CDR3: CATSDSSVPNTGELFF